This T cell receptor (beta chain) was identified during a study of breast tumors, draining lymph nodes, adjacent tissues. The lymph nodes were axillary draining lymph nodes from breast cancer patients. TCRdb fed the multiplex PCR reads into MiXCR, producing one record per CDR3 protein. Of 160,000 or so distinct CDR3 sequences in the sample, more than 25% were seen once. This clonotype was recorded many times. The receptor was derived from a female donor with breast cancer. Some clones in this sample may be carry-over from other donors' samples. Sequencing was done on a sample of axillary lymph node tissue.

CDR3 loop: CASSSGTFYNEQFF. CDR3 coding DNA: TGCGCCAGCAGCTCGGGGACTTTTTACAATGAGCAGTTCTTC. V is TRBV4-1 and J is TRBJ2-1, with D perhaps TRBD2 (6 bases). Per germline, CDR1 MGHRA and CDR2 YSYEKL. Trimming cost V 5 bases and J 4 bases, with 12 bases left between them. The CDR3 has 14 residues.